The T cell receptor beta chain described here comes from a study of vaccination effects on CD4 cells after COVID-19. At the level of the study: BNT162b2 vaccine or mRNA-1273 vaccine was given to participants in two doses. General study points: Late in the post-vaccination period, infection-induced and vaccine-induced clones underwent marked clonal contraction.

For this clone: The antigen is undetermined.

Expansion of antigen-specific CD4+ T cells with viral peptide pools was carried out by the ViraFEST assay before sequencing. After around nine days in culture, the CD4+ T cells were isolated. Fresh IL-2-containing medium replaced half the medium on days 3 and 7. Generated by immunoSEQ multiplex PCR, the TCRdb table keeps only in-frame clones and is missing some. The data show roughly 76,000 clones, 74% seen once. CDR1 LGHDT and CDR2 YNNKEL come from the germline V gene (reference sequence). This CDR3 is 15 amino acids long. Trimming removed 2 bases from V and 8 bases from J, with 15 bases in between. Sequenced material: CD4+ T cells from PBMCs cultured with HCoV-229E spike peptides, taken before COVID-19 vaccination. This TCR was recovered from a human donor who received a COVID-19 vaccine. V usage is TRBV3-1 (or the pseudogene TRBV3-2) and J usage is TRBJ1-4, with no clear D. The CDR3 spells CASSQMNSGPEKLFF. The CDR3 bases are TGTGCCAGCAGCCAAATGAACAGTGGTCCAGAAAAACTGTTTTTT.